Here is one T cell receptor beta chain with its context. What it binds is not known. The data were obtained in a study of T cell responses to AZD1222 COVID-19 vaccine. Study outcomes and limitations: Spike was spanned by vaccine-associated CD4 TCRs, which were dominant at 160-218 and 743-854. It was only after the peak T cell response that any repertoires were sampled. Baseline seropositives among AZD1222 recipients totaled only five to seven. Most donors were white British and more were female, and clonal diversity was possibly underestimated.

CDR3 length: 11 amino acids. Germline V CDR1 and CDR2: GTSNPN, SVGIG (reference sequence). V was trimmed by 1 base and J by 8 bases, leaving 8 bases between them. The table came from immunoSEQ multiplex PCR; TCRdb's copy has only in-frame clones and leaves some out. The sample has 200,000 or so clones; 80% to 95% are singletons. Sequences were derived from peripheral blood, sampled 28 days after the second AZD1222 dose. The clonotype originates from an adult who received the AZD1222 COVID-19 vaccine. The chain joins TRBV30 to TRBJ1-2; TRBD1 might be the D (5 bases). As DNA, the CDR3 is TGTGCCTGGAGTGGGACATCCGGCTACACCTTC. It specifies CAWSGTSGYTF.